The entry below gives a single T cell receptor (beta chain) sequence along with its context. Its antigen remains unidentified. No much larger clone exists at a distance of one base, and base qualities are not known. This record comes from a study of Ad26.COV2.S vaccination and SARS-CoV-2 variants (dated by TCRdb to the early 2020s). Context from the whole study: Vaccine-arm donors were drawn from COV1001, a multicentre, randomized, double-blind, placebo-controlled phase I-IIa trial of Ad26.COV2.S in healthy adults. Ad26.COV2.S was administered intramuscularly at a dose of 5x10^10 or 1x10^11 viral particles, either as one shot or as two shots given 56 days apart. TCRbeta repertoire sequencing was used to assess the specificity and breadth of SARS-CoV-2-reactive T cell receptors after Ad26.COV2.S vaccination. A total of 32 samples were included in the TCR-sequenced set, comprising around 20 Ad26.COV2.S vaccine recipients, 5 placebo recipients and 8 SARS-CoV-2 convalescent individuals. Trial participants were randomized into five groups of five: low-dose or high-dose Ad26.COV2.S given once or twice, or placebo on both occasions. Investigators did not know the trial group allocation while performing experiments and assessing outcomes.

The CDR3 goes from the cysteine to the phenylalanine over 13 residues. The CDR3 DNA has 39 bases and is translated from base 1. CDR1 and CDR2 were assigned from the germline V gene as SGHVS and FNYEAQ. V gives up 3 bases and J gives up 5 bases, and the segment between their germline ends measures 7 bases. The treatment or condition label for this specimen denotes: some 20 received Ad26.COV2.S at low or high dose, single or two shots; several received placebo; per-sample allocation not given. Repertoires of vaccine and placebo recipients were sequenced from samples taken on day 63 after the first injection. Cohort 1b enrolled about two dozen adults aged 18-55 years at a single site in Boston, USA, between 29 July and 7 August 2020. Ad26.COV2.S was a replication-incompetent adenovirus type 26 vector expressing a prefusion-stabilized SARS-CoV-2 spike protein from the original Wuhan strain. The immunoSEQ Assay was used to sequence TCRbeta CDR3 regions. After extraction, genomic DNA underwent amplification by bias-controlled multiplex PCR, followed by high-throughput sequencing. The study's own analysis went as follows. To quantify the absolute abundance of each unique TCRbeta CDR3 region, sequences were collapsed and filtered. T cell fraction was estimated by normalizing TCRbeta template counts to usable DNA, with usable DNA measured through amplification of reference genes found in all nucleated cells. Repertoire TCRs were annotated as SARS-CoV-2-specific by exact matching of V gene, CDR3 amino acid sequence and J gene to a known reactive TCR set. MIRA supplied the reference SARS-CoV-2 TCR set, which was filtered for enrichment in COVID-19-positive ImmuneCODE repertoires so that public or cross-reactive TCRs were removed. Using the MIRA antigens, annotated TCRs were further analysed by specific ORF or by position within an ORF. Depth was the summed frequency of annotated unique rearrangements, while breadth was defined as annotated unique rearrangements over total unique productive rearrangements. Two-sided Wilcoxon rank-sum tests were used to compare TCR breadth between groups. TCRdb took over this immuneACCESS table, retaining in-frame rearrangements with V and J assigned. Such tables are incomplete; in checked studies, under half of the missing clones stem from an unresolved V gene, and the remainder is unexplained. V and J calls and clone size come straight from that table; D and trimming were deduced from the DNA. The sample contains fewer than 900,000 clones, approximately 88% of them found a single time. Nearly 1.5% of the sample is in the top ten clones.

Here is what the overall study found, with its caveats: After vaccination, spike-specific CD8+ and CD4+ T cell responses were reported to show substantial breadth. Comparable non-spike TCR breadth was observed between vaccine and placebo recipients, consistent with only spike being contained in the vaccine. Higher spike-specific TCR breadth was observed in Ad26.COV2.S recipients than in placebo recipients (P = 0.0014). Comparing responses between vaccine doses or regimens was not something the study was powered to do. It was noted by the authors that total T cell responses may have been underestimated by the TCR breadth and depth analyses.

Recombination connected TRBV7-6 to TRBJ2-2; no D segment can be confidently identified. The starting material was peripheral blood, obtained in a trial of Ad26.COV2.S vaccine versus placebo. The source of this sequence is a person between 18 and 65 years old who received the Ad26.COV2.S COVID-19 vaccine or a placebo. The CDR3 loop reads CASSFGRTGELFF. In nucleotide form, the sequence is TGTGCCAGCAGCTTTGGGCGAACCGGGGAGCTGTTTTTT. Reference TRBV7-6 and TRBJ2-2 proteins supply the regions before and after the CDR3; the full variable domain is: GAGVSQSPRYKVTKRGQDVALRCDPISGHVSLYWYRQALGQGPEFLTYFNYEAQQDKSGLPNDRFSAERPEGSISTLTIQRTEQRDSAMYRCASSFGRTGELFFGEGSRLTVL.